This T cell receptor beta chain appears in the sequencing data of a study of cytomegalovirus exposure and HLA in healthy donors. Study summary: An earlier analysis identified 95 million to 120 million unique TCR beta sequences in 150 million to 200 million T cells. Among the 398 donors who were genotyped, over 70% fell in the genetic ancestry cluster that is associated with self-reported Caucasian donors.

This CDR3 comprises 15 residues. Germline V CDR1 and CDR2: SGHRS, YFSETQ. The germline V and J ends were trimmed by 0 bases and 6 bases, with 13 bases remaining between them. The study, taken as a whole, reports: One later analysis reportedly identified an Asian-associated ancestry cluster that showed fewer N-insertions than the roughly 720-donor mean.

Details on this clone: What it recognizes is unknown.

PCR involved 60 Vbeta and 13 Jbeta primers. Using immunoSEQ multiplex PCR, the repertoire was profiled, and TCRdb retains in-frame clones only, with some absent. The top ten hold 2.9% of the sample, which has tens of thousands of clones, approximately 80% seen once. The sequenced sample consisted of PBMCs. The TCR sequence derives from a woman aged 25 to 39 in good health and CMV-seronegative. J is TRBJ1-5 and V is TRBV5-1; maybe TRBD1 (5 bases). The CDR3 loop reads CASSLGSGDGQPQHF. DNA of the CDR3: TGCGCCAGCAGCTTGGGCTCGGGGGATGGTCAGCCCCAGCATTTT.